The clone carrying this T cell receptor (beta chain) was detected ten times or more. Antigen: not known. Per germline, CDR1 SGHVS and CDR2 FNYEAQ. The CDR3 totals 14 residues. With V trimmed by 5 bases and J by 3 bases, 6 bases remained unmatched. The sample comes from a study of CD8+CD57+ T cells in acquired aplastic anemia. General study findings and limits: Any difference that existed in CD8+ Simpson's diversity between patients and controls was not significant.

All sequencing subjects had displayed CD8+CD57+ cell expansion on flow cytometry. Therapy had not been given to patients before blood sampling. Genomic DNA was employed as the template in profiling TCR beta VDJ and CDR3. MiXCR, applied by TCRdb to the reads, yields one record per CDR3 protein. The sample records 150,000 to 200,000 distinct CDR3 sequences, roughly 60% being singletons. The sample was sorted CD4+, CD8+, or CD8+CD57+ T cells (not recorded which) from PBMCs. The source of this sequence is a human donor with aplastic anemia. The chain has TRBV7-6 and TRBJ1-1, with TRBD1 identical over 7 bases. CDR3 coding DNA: TGTGCCAGCAGCCCGGGACAGACGTACACTGAAGCTTTCTTT. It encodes CASSPGQTYTEAFF.